These 18 T cell receptor beta chains came from one sample sequenced in a study of T cells after yellow fever vaccination (dated by TCRdb to the late 2010s). Libraries were constructed by 5' RACE. The sample was run on an Illumina HiSeq 2500. TCRdb passed the public sequencing reads through fastp at Q25 and MiXCR, retaining productive beta sequences. Entries that share a CDR3 protein sequence are merged under the most common genes and DNA. This sample comprises about 240,000 distinct CDR3 sequences, 6.9% of them detected only once. Roughly 0.9% of the sample is held by the ten biggest clonotypes. Taken with the paper, the label for treatment or condition translates to: live attenuated yellow fever vaccine strain. Sequencing used CD4+ T cells sorted from PBMCs, obtained 15 days after the yellow fever booster vaccination. These receptors all come from a man between 25 and 39 years old who received the YFV17D yellow fever vaccine.

The table lists this clonotype with a few counts. This rearrangement joins TRBV5-4 to TRBJ2-3, with D tentatively TRBD2 (6 bases). The CDR3 covers 16 residues. Trimming took 4 bases from V and 0 from J, leaving 15 bases between them. The germline V gene encodes CDR1 SGHNT and CDR2 YYREEE (reference sequence). The CDR3 reads CASSPGLSGSTDTQYF. The CDR3 nucleotides are TGTGCCAGCAGCCCTGGACTAAGCGGAAGCACAGATACGCAGTATTTT.

The chain carries TRBV3-1 and TRBJ2-2; 9 nucleotides align to TRBD2. V was pared by 8 bases and J by 4 bases, with 5 bases of the junction left unmatched. Germline assignment: CDR1 LGHDT and CDR2 YNNKEL (reference sequence). There are 14 residues in the CDR3. For the CDR3, the DNA is TGTGCCAGCGCGGGAGGGCCCAGCACCGGGGAGCTGTTTTTT. It is translated as CASAGGPSTGELFF.

The chain uses TRBV20-1 and TRBJ2-1; D gene uncertain. V was cut by 0 bases and J by 8 bases, with 14 bases left in between. CDR1 is DFQATT and CDR2 is SNEGSKA in the germline V gene (reference sequence). There are 14 residues in the CDR3. In DNA, the CDR3 is TGCAGTGCTAGAGACTTCTCTTTCCCTTATGAGCAGTTCTTC. Encoded protein: CSARDFSFPYEQFF.

This clonotype was counted a few times. Its ends do not fully match the called genes, so a read error is possible. The chain couples TRBV5-1 to TRBJ2-1, with D maybe TRBD2 (6 bases). The CDR3 is made up of 14 amino acids. Per germline, CDR1 SGHRS and CDR2 YFSETQ. CDR3 sequence reads: CASSLGDSHNEQFF. CDR3 coding DNA: TGCGCCAGCAGCTTAGGGGACTCCCACAATGAGCAGTTCTTC.

This clonotype was observed at least ten times. The CDR3 DNA is TGTGCCAGCCAACAGGGGCCTCGGGGCGAGCAGTACTTC. It translates to CASQQGPRGEQYF. The V gene is TRBV12-3 or TRBV12-4, the J gene TRBJ2-7, with 7 bases identical to TRBD1. The CDR3 covers 13 residues. V dropped 8 bases and J dropped 6; count of bases not matched to a gene: 10.

This sequence joins TRBV5-1 and TRBJ2-7; D may be TRBD1 (5 bases). Trimming stripped 8 bases from V and 0 bases from J, with 15 bases between. The CDR3 contains 14 residues. Per the germline V gene, CDR1 is SGHRS and CDR2 is YFSETQ. CDR3 sequence (DNA): TGCGCCAGTAGAAAGGACACCAACTCCTACGAGCAGTACTTC. It yields the protein CASRKDTNSYEQYF. The full variable domain, its missing parts supplied by reference TRBV5-1 and TRBJ2-7, is KAGVTQTPRYLIKTRGQQVTLSCSPISGHRSVSWYQQTPGQGLQFLFEYFSETQRNKGNFPGRFSGRQFSNSRSEMNVSTLELGDSALYLCASRKDTNSYEQYFGPGTRLTVT.

CDR3 in amino acids: CASSLIGTQGENIQYF. For the CDR3, the DNA is TGCGCCAGCAGCTTGATTGGGACGCAAGGGGAAAACATTCAGTACTTC. The chain combines TRBV5-1 with TRBJ2-4; D is perhaps TRBD1 or TRBD2 (5 bases each). Germline CDR1 reads SGHRS; CDR2 reads YFSETQ. The ends were cut back, 1 base at V and 5 bases at J, with 16 bases in the middle. This CDR3 is 16 amino acids long.

Ten or more counts support this clonotype. V and J are TRBV6-5 and TRBJ2-1, with 9 nucleotides matching TRBD2. This CDR3 region has 15 residues. The V and J ends lost 4 bases and 4 bases, in that order; junction bases with no gene match: 5. The germline V gene has CDR1 MNHEY and CDR2 SVGAGI. This CDR3 reads CASSSASGTYNEQFF. CDR3 DNA: TGTGCCAGCAGTTCAGCTAGCGGGACATACAATGAGCAGTTCTTC.

This chain uses TRBV7-2 with TRBJ1-2; 10 bases map to TRBD1. Germline-derived CDR1 and CDR2 are SGHTA and FQGNSA. V lost 1 base to trimming and J lost 3 bases; unmatched junction nucleotides: 2. CDR3 length: 15 residues. Written as DNA, the CDR3 is TGTGCCAGCAGCTTAGTGACAGGGGGCGACTATGGCTACACCTTC. It translates to CASSLVTGGDYGYTF.

Ten or more counts support this clonotype. The chain links TRBV5-1 to TRBJ2-7, with D unclear. Germline-derived CDR1 and CDR2 are SGHRS and YFSETQ. Trimming removed 1 base from V and 3 bases from J, with 5 bases in between. This CDR3 contains 12 residues. The CDR3 here is CASSLSGYEQYF. CDR3 in DNA: TGCGCCAGCAGCTTGTCGGGCTACGAGCAGTACTTC.

The sample holds a few counts of this clonotype. The chain couples TRBV5-1 to TRBJ2-1; D may match TRBD1 or TRBD2 (5 bases each). The CDR3 covers 16 residues. In germline, CDR1 is SGHRS, CDR2 YFSETQ. Deletions cut 0 bases from V and 7 bases from J, with 17 bases between. Here the CDR3 DNA reads TGCGCCAGCAGCTTGGCTACGGGGACGAGTTGGAATGAGCAGTTCTTC. Protein sequence: CASSLATGTSWNEQFF.

In this sample, this clonotype turned up a few times. The chain combines TRBV7-8 with TRBJ1-1; possible D gene TRBD1, 5 bases. CDR3 size: 14 residues. V lost 5 bases to trimming and J lost 0 bases, with 10 bases between them. Germline CDR1 and CDR2: SGHVS and FQNEAQ. The CDR3 DNA is TGTGCCAGCAGCACCCGACAGCTGAACACTGAAGCTTTCTTT. This translates into CASSTRQLNTEAFF.

The chain carries TRBV3-1 and TRBJ1-1; D is undetermined. Trimming left V 6 bases short and J 0 bases short, with 5 bases between. The germline CDR1 and CDR2 sequences are LGHDT and YNNKEL (reference sequence). This CDR3 comprises 12 residues. CDR3 amino acids: CASRDLNTEAFF. Written as DNA, the CDR3 is TGTGCCAGCAGAGACTTGAACACTGAAGCTTTCTTT.

This clonotype came up many times. The CDR3 region is CAISESVGAETQYF. CDR3 DNA: TGTGCCATCAGTGAGTCGGTCGGGGCGGAGACCCAGTACTTC. The chain joins TRBV10-3 to TRBJ2-5; the D call may be TRBD1 or TRBD2 (5 bases each). The length of the CDR3 is 14 residues. The germline V and J ends were trimmed by 0 bases and 5 bases, with 10 bases remaining between them. Germline lookup yields CDR1 ENHRY and CDR2 SYGVKD.

This clonotype was detected many times. V gene TRBV28 combines with J gene TRBJ1-6; a possible D gene is TRBD1 (5 bases). Germline V lookup: CDR1 MDHEN, CDR2 SYDVKM. Trimming took 6 bases from V and 7 from J, leaving 10 bases between them. The CDR3 consists of 13 residues. CDR3 in amino acids: CASSLGANSPLHF. In DNA form, the CDR3 reads TGTGCCAGCAGCCTTGGGGCGAATTCACCCCTCCACTTT.

This clonotype turned up a few times. The chain recombines TRBV30 with TRBJ2-1; unclear D gene. Trimming removed 1 base from V and 2 bases from J, with 12 bases in between. The germline gives CDR1 GTSNPN, CDR2 SVGIG (reference sequence). This CDR3 region has 15 residues. CDR3 nucleotide sequence: TGTGCCTGGAGTGACTCTGGGCTGGCCTACAATGAGCAGTTCTTC. This translates into CAWSDSGLAYNEQFF.

The table lists this clonotype with a few counts. The chain carries TRBV7-2 and TRBJ1-3; D uncertain. The CDR3 totals 13 residues. Germline CDR1 and CDR2: SGHTA and FQGNSA. With 5 bases removed from V and 4 bases from J, the gap between germline ends came to 9 bases. As DNA, the CDR3 is TGTGCCAGCAGCCCTTCTACCGGAAACACCATATATTTT. Encoded protein: CASSPSTGNTIYF.

Only a few counts were recorded for this clonotype. The rearrangement links TRBV15 to TRBJ2-3; TRBD2 is a possible D gene (5 bases). The germline CDR1 and CDR2 sequences are LNHNV and YYDKDF (reference sequence). Between the trimmed V and J ends, which lost 9 bases and 0 bases, there was a span of 10 bases. The CDR3 is 13 amino acids. CDR3 DNA sequence: TGTGCCACGCTCAGCGGAAGCACAGATACGCAGTATTTT. It codes for CATLSGSTDTQYF.